The clone carrying this TCR beta chain was observed many times. For repertoire sequencing, the TCR beta CDR3 regions were amplified from RNA transcripts. First-round RT-PCR with HTBI primers preceded a second-round multiplex PCR. TCRdb reprocessed the multiplex PCR reads with MiXCR, giving one entry per CDR3 protein. This table has some 410,000 distinct CDR3 sequences, around 21% appearing once. This CDR3 has 14 residues. V dropped 5 bases and J dropped 2 bases, with 12 bases sitting between them. Germline V CDR1 and CDR2: MRHNA, SNTAGT. These data come from a study of Graves' ophthalmopathy and Graves' hyperthyroidism. The hyperthyroidism patients, aged 18 to 65, had been newly diagnosed, with under 2 months' duration.

This chain links TRBV6-4 with TRBJ1-2, with D unresolved. The sequence was obtained from a young woman with stable Graves' hyperthyroidism. The specimen was peripheral blood. CDR3 protein: CASSPSYGNYGYTF. CDR3 DNA: TGTGCCAGCAGTCCTTCATACGGCAACTATGGCTACACCTTC.